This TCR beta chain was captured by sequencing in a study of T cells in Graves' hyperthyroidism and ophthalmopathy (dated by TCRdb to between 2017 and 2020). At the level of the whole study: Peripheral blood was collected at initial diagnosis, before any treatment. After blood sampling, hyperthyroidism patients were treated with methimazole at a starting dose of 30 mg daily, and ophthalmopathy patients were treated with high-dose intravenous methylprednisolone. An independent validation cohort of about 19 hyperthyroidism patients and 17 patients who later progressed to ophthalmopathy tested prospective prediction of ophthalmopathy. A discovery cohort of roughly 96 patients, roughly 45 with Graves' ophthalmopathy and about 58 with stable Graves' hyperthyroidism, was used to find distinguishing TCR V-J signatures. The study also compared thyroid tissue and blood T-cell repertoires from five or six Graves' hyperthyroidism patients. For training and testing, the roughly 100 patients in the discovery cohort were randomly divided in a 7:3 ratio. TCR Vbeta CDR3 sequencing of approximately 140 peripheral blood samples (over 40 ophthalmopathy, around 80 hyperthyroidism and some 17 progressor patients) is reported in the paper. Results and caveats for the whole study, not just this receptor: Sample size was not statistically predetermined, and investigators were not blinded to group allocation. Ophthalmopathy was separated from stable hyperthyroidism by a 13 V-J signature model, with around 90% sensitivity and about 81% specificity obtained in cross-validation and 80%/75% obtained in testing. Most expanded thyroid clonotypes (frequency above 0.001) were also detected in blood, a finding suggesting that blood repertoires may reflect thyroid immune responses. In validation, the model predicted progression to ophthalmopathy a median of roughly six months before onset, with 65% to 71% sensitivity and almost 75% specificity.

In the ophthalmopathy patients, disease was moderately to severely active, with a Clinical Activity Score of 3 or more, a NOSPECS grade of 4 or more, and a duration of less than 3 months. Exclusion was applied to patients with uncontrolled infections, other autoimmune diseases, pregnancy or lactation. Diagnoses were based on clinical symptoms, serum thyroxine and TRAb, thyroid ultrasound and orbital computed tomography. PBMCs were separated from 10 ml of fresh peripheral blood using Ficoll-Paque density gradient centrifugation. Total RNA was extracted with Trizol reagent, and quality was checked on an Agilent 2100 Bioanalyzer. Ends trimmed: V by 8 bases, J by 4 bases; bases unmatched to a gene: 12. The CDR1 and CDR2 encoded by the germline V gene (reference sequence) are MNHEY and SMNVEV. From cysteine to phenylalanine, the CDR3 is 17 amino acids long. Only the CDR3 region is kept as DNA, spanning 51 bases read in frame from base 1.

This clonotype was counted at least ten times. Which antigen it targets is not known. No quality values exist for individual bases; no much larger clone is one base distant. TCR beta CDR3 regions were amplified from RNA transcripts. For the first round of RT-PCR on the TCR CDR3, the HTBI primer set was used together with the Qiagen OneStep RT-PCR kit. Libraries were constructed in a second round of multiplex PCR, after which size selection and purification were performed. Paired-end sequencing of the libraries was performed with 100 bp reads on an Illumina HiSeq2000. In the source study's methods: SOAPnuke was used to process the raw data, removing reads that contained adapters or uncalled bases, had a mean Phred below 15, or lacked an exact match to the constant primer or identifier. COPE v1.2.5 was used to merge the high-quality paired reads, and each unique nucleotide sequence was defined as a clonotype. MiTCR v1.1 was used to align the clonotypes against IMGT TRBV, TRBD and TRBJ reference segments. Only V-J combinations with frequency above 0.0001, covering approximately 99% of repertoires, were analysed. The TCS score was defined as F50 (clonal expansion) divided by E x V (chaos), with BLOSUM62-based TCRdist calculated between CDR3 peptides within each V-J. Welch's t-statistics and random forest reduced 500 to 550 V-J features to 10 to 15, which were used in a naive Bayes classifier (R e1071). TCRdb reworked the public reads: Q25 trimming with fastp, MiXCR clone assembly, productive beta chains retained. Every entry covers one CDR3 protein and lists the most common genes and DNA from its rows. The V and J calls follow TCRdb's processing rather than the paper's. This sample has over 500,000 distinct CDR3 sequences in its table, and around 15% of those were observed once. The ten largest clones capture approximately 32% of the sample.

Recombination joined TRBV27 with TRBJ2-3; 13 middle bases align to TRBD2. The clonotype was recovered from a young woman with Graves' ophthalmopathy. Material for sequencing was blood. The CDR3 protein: CASGEPGLAGLSDTQYF. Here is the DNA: TGTGCCAGCGGGGAGCCGGGACTAGCGGGATTATCAGATACGCAGTATTTT.